Listed below are T cell receptor beta chains from one sample, sequenced in a study of blood T cell repertoires in COVID-19. Using immunoSEQ multiplex PCR, the repertoire was profiled, and TCRdb retains in-frame clones only, with some absent. The sample lists 37,000 or so clones, around 86% seen once, with 6% to 7% in the top ten. Specimen: peripheral blood. Receptors were obtained from a human donor in a cohort sampled during active COVID-19. Both conserved end residues are part of each CDR3. The order of the fields is clone size, J gene, D gene, V gene, CDR3 protein, CDR3 DNA. The D gene is left open where the match is weak. Rows give clone size only sometimes, using once, few, many, or a class for an expanded clone.

>once|TRBJ1-2|NA|TRBV7-9
CASSRDYGYTF
TGTGCCAGCAGCCGAGACTATGGCTACACCTTC
>NA|TRBJ2-7|TRBD1|TRBV11-2
CASSSNTGAPGYF
TGTGCCAGCAGCTCAAATACAGGGGCCCCAGGGTACTTC
>NA|TRBJ2-5|NA|TRBV12-5
CASGLALIAFQETQYF
TGTGCTAGTGGTTTGGCCCTAATAGCGTTCCAAGAGACCCAGTACTTC
>NA|TRBJ2-7|NA|TRBV10-1
CASSESYSSYEQYF
TGCGCCAGCAGTGAGTCGTATTCCTCCTACGAGCAGTACTTC
>NA|TRBJ2-5|NA|TRBV7-2
CASSPRGETQYF
TGTGCCAGCAGCCCCCGAGGGGAGACCCAGTACTTC
>NA|TRBJ1-5|NA|TRBV7-2
CASSLVGPVDQPQHF
TGTGCCAGCAGCTTAGTGGGCCCGGTAGATCAGCCCCAGCATTTT
>NA|TRBJ2-5|TRBD1|TRBV7-8
CASSLPGQGVGTQYF
TGTGCCAGCAGCTTACCGGGACAGGGGGTTGGGACCCAGTACTTC
>NA|TRBJ2-2|NA|TRBV3-1/TRBV3-2
CASGGRLAGELFF
TGTGCCAGCGGAGGGAGATTGGCCGGGGAGCTGTTTTTT
>NA|TRBJ2-1|TRBD2|TRBV7-9
CASSLAGTSGGAWYNEQFF
TGTGCCAGCAGCTTAGCCGGGACTAGCGGGGGGGCGTGGTACAATGAGCAGTTCTTC
>NA|TRBJ2-3|TRBD1|TRBV7-9
CASSPGTGQSTDTQYF
TGTGCCAGCAGCCCCGGGACAGGGCAAAGCACAGATACGCAGTATTTT
>once|TRBJ2-7|NA|TRBV7-2
CASSLVSGNYEQYF
TGTGCCAGCAGCTTAGTGTCAGGAAACTACGAGCAGTACTTC
>NA|TRBJ2-2|NA|TRBV5-5
CASSLYGDKGTGELFF
TGTGCCAGCAGCTTGTACGGGGACAAAGGAACCGGGGAGCTGTTTTTT
>NA|TRBJ2-5|TRBD1|TRBV5-1
CASSSADRGRWETQYF
TGCGCCAGCAGCTCGGCGGACAGGGGGCGATGGGAGACCCAGTACTTC
>NA|TRBJ1-6|TRBD1|TRBV7-2
CASSYRGNSPLHF
TGTGCCAGCAGCTACAGGGGAAATTCACCCCTCCACTTT
>NA|TRBJ2-1|TRBD2|TRBV29-1
CSVSLAGGPNEQFF
TGCAGCGTATCCCTAGCGGGAGGGCCCAATGAGCAGTTCTTC
>NA|TRBJ1-5|TRBD1|TRBV7-9
CASSQWDRGAHQPQHF
TGTGCCAGCAGCCAATGGGACAGGGGGGCACATCAGCCCCAGCATTTT
>once|TRBJ2-7|TRBD2|TRBV6-5
CASSWGGGTNEQYF
TGTGCCAGTAGTTGGGGTGGAGGGACTAATGAGCAGTACTTC
>NA|TRBJ2-3|TRBD2|TRBV27
CASSRERGITDTQYF
TGTGCCAGCAGCCGAGAGCGGGGTATCACAGATACGCAGTATTTT
>NA|TRBJ1-5|NA|TRBV6-1
CASSESPNRVPQHF
TGTGCCAGCAGTGAATCTCCTAACAGGGTGCCCCAGCATTTT
>NA|TRBJ2-7|NA|TRBV6-5
CASSYKTTRQFEQYF
TGTGCCAGCAGTTATAAAACAACTCGACAGTTCGAGCAGTACTTC
>once|TRBJ2-7|TRBD1|TRBV6-5
CASSTTLTGVYEQYF
TGTGCCAGCAGCACGACTTTGACAGGGGTCTACGAGCAGTACTTC
>NA|TRBJ2-5|TRBD2|TRBV5-4
CASSLSGTVETQYF
TGTGCCAGCAGCTTAAGCGGGACGGTGGAGACCCAGTACTTC
>NA|TRBJ1-4|TRBD1|TRBV29-1
CSVDGTGGEKLFF
TGCAGCGTTGACGGGACAGGTGGCGAAAAACTGTTTTTT
>NA|TRBJ2-2|TRBD2|TRBV4-3
CASSQEVLAGRTGELFF
TGCGCCAGCAGCCAAGAGGTCCTAGCGGGCCGCACCGGGGAGCTGTTTTTT
>once|TRBJ2-7|NA|TRBV12-3/TRBV12-4
CASSSGQFYEQYF
TGTGCCAGCAGCTCCGGACAGTTCTACGAGCAGTACTTC
>NA|TRBJ1-5|NA|TRBV5-1
CASSLGGDGPGQPQHF
TGCGCCAGCAGCTTGGGGGGGGACGGACCGGGTCAGCCCCAGCATTTT
>once|TRBJ2-1|TRBD1|TRBV27
CASSPRGQGRDNEQFF
TGTGCCAGCAGTCCCCGGGGACAGGGGAGGGACAATGAGCAGTTCTTC
>NA|TRBJ1-2|NA|TRBV28
CASSSDIGQILNYGYTF
TGTGCCAGCAGTTCGGACATCGGACAGATCCTTAACTATGGCTACACCTTC
>NA|TRBJ2-5|NA|TRBV23-1
CASSQSRRSGETQYF
TGCGCCAGCAGTCAATCCCGTCGAAGCGGGGAGACCCAGTACTTC
>NA|TRBJ1-5|NA|TRBV6-2/TRBV6-3
CASRPTASSGPQHF
TGTGCCAGCAGACCTACAGCTTCCTCAGGGCCCCAGCATTTT
>NA|TRBJ2-3|TRBD1|TRBV28
CASSSGTGGPDTQYF
TGTGCCAGCAGTTCCGGGACAGGGGGCCCAGATACGCAGTATTTT
>NA|TRBJ1-2|TRBD1|TRBV28
CASSETGTGDDYGYTF
TGTGCCAGCAGTGAAACCGGGACAGGGGACGACTATGGCTACACCTTC
>NA|TRBJ2-3|NA|TRBV6-1
CASSAGHLFSTDTQYF
TGTGCCAGCAGTGCCGGACACCTTTTTAGCACAGATACGCAGTATTTT
>NA|TRBJ2-7|NA|TRBV6-2/TRBV6-3
CASSYGGGHEQYF
TGTGCCAGCAGTTATGGCGGGGGCCACGAGCAGTACTTC
>NA|TRBJ2-7|TRBD2|TRBV4-2
CASSQELAGFFEQYF
TGTGCCAGCAGCCAAGAACTAGCGGGGTTTTTCGAGCAGTACTTC
>NA|TRBJ2-5|TRBD1|TRBV11-2
CASSGTAKETQYF
TGTGCCAGCAGCGGGACAGCTAAAGAGACCCAGTACTTC
>NA|TRBJ2-3|NA|TRBV11-2
CASSFSVRGGRTDTQYF
TGTGCCAGCAGCTTTTCGGTTAGGGGTGGTCGCACAGATACGCAGTATTTT
>once|TRBJ2-5|NA|TRBV28
CASLAAAPTGLWAQYF
TGTGCCAGCCTCGCCGCCGCCCCGACAGGTTTGTGGGCCCAGTACTTC
>few|TRBJ2-2|TRBD2|TRBV5-4
CASSSGPAGGFGELFF
TGTGCCAGCAGCTCGGGCCCGGCGGGGGGATTCGGGGAGCTGTTTTTT
>NA|TRBJ1-6|TRBD1|TRBV6-5
CASSSDRVASPLHF
TGTGCCAGCAGTTCCGACAGGGTTGCTTCACCCCTCCACTTT
>NA|TRBJ1-1|NA|TRBV18
CASSPGGKNTEAFF
TGTGCCAGCTCACCGGGAGGGAAGAACACTGAAGCTTTCTTT
>NA|TRBJ2-7|TRBD2|TRBV10-1
CASSLLAGGGEQYF
TGCGCCAGCAGCCTACTAGCGGGAGGGGGCGAGCAGTACTTC